The next 25 T cell receptor beta chains were all read from a single sample in a study of blood T cell repertoires in COVID-19. Data came from immunoSEQ multiplex PCR; TCRdb stores just in-frame clones and leaves some out. The sample contains around 250,000 clones, about 90% of which appear only once. Input material: PBMCs or T cells enriched from blood (not recorded which). Every receptor here comes from a human donor in a cohort exposed to, infected with or recovered from COVID-19 (not recorded which). The donor label of this sample is uncertain.

The chain uses TRBV4-3 and TRBJ2-7; D might be TRBD2 (5 bases). Trimming pared 3 bases from V and 4 bases from J, leaving 16 bases between. Germline V gives CDR1 LGHNA, CDR2 YSLEER. This CDR3 has 15 amino acids. CDR3 protein: CASSQSEGWEYEQYF. CDR3 coding DNA: TGCGCCAGCAGCCAGAGTGAAGGGTGGGAGTACGAGCAGTACTTC.

The rearrangement joins TRBV10-1 to TRBJ1-1; TRBD1 matches 10 bases. V lost 4 bases and J lost 3; bases outside the gene matches: 2. The CDR3 is 14 residues long. The germline V gene encodes CDR1 WNHNN and CDR2 SYGVQD (reference sequence). CDR3 DNA sequence: TGCGCCAGCAGTGGCGGACAGGGGGACACTGAAGCTTTCTTT. It specifies CASSGGQGDTEAFF.

The V gene is TRBV7-2, the J gene TRBJ2-3; TRBD2 might be the D (5 bases). Between the trimmed V and J ends, which lost 2 bases and 0 bases, there was a span of 12 bases. Germline V CDR1 and CDR2: SGHTA, FQGNSA. The CDR3 is made up of 16 amino acids. CDR3 amino acids: CASSLIGLASTDTQYF. The CDR3 DNA follows: TGTGCCAGCAGCTTAATTGGTCTAGCTAGCACAGATACGCAGTATTTT.

J is TRBJ2-7 and V is TRBV13; D ambiguous. The V gene lost 0 bases and the J gene lost 0 bases, with 9 bases spanning the gap. Germline assignment: CDR1 PRHDT and CDR2 FYEKMQ (reference sequence). This CDR3 spans 15 amino acids. The CDR3 coding sequence is TGTGCCAGCAGCTTAGGAGGTAGACTCTCCTACGAGCAGTACTTC. This codes for CASSLGGRLSYEQYF.

V usage is TRBV6-2 or TRBV6-3 and J usage is TRBJ1-1, with 8 positions matching TRBD1. V dropped 2 bases and J dropped 4; count of bases not matched to a gene: 6. The CDR3 is 15 amino acids. CDR1 is MNHEY, CDR2 SVGEGT, per germline. The CDR3 region is CASSYGDRLVTEAFF. Here the CDR3 DNA reads TGTGCCAGCAGTTACGGGGACAGGCTCGTCACTGAAGCTTTCTTT.

V usage is TRBV9 and J usage is TRBJ1-5, with D hard to call. Trimming removed 0 bases from V and 4 bases from J, with 5 bases in between. This CDR3 region has 13 residues. The germline CDR1 and CDR2 sequences are SGDLS and YYNGEE. The CDR3 spells CASSVVPNQPQHF. CDR3 sequence (DNA): TGTGCCAGCAGCGTAGTTCCTAATCAGCCCCAGCATTTT.

The chain is built from TRBV30 and TRBJ2-1; 8 bases map to TRBD2. The length of the CDR3 is 12 residues. Germline assignment: CDR1 GTSNPN and CDR2 SVGIG (reference sequence). The junction had 2 bases not matched to a gene; V was cut back by 0 bases and J by 10 bases. CDR3 in DNA: TGTGCCTGGAGTGTAACGGGGGGGGAGCAGTTCTTC. Amino acids: CAWSVTGGEQFF.

J is TRBJ2-7 and V is TRBV27; perhaps TRBD1 as D (5 bases). V lost 2 bases to trimming and J lost 1 base, with 9 bases between them. CDR1 MNHEY and CDR2 SMNVEV come from the germline V gene (reference sequence). The CDR3 loop spans 14 amino acids. The CDR3 here is CASSLSQGSYEQYF. CDR3 DNA: TGTGCCAGCAGTTTAAGTCAGGGATCCTACGAGCAGTACTTC.

The chain couples TRBV25-1 to TRBJ1-6, with D possibly being TRBD1 (5 bases). Germline CDR1 reads MGHDK; CDR2 reads SYGVNS. The CDR3 spans 15 residues. Between the trimmed V and J ends, which lost 6 bases and 10 bases, there was a span of 19 bases. This CDR3 reads CASRLQGGWESPLHF. The CDR3 DNA follows: TGTGCCAGCAGACTTCAGGGAGGGTGGGAGTCACCCCTCCACTTT.

The chain links TRBV6-5 to TRBJ1-5; possibly TRBD1 for D (5 bases). Germline CDR1 reads MNHEY; CDR2 reads SVGAGI. The V end was cut by 7 bases, the J end by 1 base, with 14 bases between. CDR3 length equals 15 residues. Written as DNA, the CDR3 is TGTGCCAGCATCCCGGGGGGGGGAAGCAATCAGCCCCAGCATTTT. This gives the protein CASIPGGGSNQPQHF.

V and J are TRBV14 and TRBJ1-1, with D possibly being TRBD1 (6 bases). Germline V gene lookup returns CDR1 SGHDN and CDR2 FVKESK. This CDR3 comprises 17 residues. V was cut by 3 bases and J by 2 bases, with 19 bases left in between. CDR3 sequence: CASSQEGGRRINTEAFF. The CDR3 DNA is TGTGCCAGCAGCCAGGAGGGGGGGCGGAGGATAAACACTGAAGCTTTCTTT.

This clone occurred once. The J gene is TRBJ2-7, the V gene TRBV4-1, with TRBD1 identical over 9 bases. The CDR3 is 13 amino acids. The V gene end was trimmed by 5 bases and the J gene end by 4 bases; junction bases not matched to a gene: 3. In germline, CDR1 is MGHRA, CDR2 YSYEKL. The CDR3 region has the DNA TGCGCCAGCAGCGCGACAGGGGGGTACGAGCAGTACTTC. Protein: CASSATGGYEQYF.

The J gene is TRBJ1-2, the V gene TRBV6-5, with D hard to call. Germline V gives CDR1 MNHEY, CDR2 SVGAGI. V dropped 5 bases and J dropped 1 base, with 2 bases sitting between them. The CDR3 extends over 11 amino acids. CDR3 residues: CASSHNYGYTF. The CDR3 DNA follows: TGTGCCAGCAGTCATAACTATGGCTACACCTTC.

The chain is built from TRBV5-6 and TRBJ1-2, with 7 bases aligning to TRBD1. Germline V lookup: CDR1 SGHDT, CDR2 YYEEEE. This CDR3 region has 12 residues. V dropped 3 bases and J dropped 9; count of bases not matched to a gene: 5. CDR3 coding DNA: TGTGCCAGCAGCTCAAGGGGGCCGAGCTACACCTTC. This gives the protein CASSSRGPSYTF.

CDR3 DNA sequence: TGCGCCAGCAGCCGGGACAGGTCATCTGATTCACCCCTCCACTTT. It encodes CASSRDRSSDSPLHF. The chain couples TRBV5-1 to TRBJ1-6; 8 nucleotides align to TRBD1. The CDR3 is made up of 15 amino acids. Germline V CDR1 and CDR2: SGHRS, YFSETQ. V lost 4 bases to trimming and J lost 8 bases; unmatched junction nucleotides: 8.

The chain combines TRBV6-5 with TRBJ2-3, with D possibly TRBD2 on 6 matching bases. The CDR3 is 15 residues long. Per germline, CDR1 MNHEY and CDR2 SVGAGI. V was cut by 5 bases and J by 2 bases, with 14 bases left in between. The CDR3 DNA sequence: TGTGCCAGCAGTCCCCGGGGAGGATTCACAGATACGCAGTATTTT. Protein product: CASSPRGGFTDTQYF.

This clone has a single count. The chain is built from TRBV27 and TRBJ2-5, with a tentative D call TRBD1 (7 bases). Germline lookup yields CDR1 MNHEY and CDR2 SMNVEV (reference sequence). CDR3 length equals 14 residues. Trimming took 4 bases from V and 2 from J, leaving 11 bases between them. The CDR3 sequence: CASSYQGGQETQYF. CDR3 in DNA: TGTGCCAGCAGTTACCAGGGGGGTCAAGAGACCCAGTACTTC.

Of note for this clone: Distinct nucleotide sequences in the sample also encode this CDR3. The chain combines TRBV11-3 with TRBJ2-3, with D possibly being TRBD1 (6 bases). The CDR3 has 15 amino acids. CDR1 and CDR2 from the germline V gene are SGHNT and YENEEA. V dropped 1 base and J dropped 1 base, with 9 bases sitting between them. CDR3 region: CASSLGAGGTDTQYF. The CDR3 region has the DNA TGTGCCAGCAGCTTAGGGGCAGGGGGCACAGATACGCAGTATTTT.

The chain uses TRBV2 and TRBJ2-1; D possibly corresponds to TRBD1 (5 bases). There are 14 residues in the CDR3. Trimming took 5 bases from V and 7 from J, leaving 15 bases between them. Germline-derived CDR1 and CDR2 are SNHLY and FYNNEI. The CDR3 sequence: CASSSQGVGNEQFF. Here the CDR3 DNA reads TGTGCCAGCAGTTCTCAGGGCGTTGGGAATGAGCAGTTCTTC.

The chain is built from TRBV12-3 or TRBV12-4 and TRBJ1-3, with D unresolved. Trimming stripped 6 bases from V and 4 bases from J, with 7 bases between. This CDR3 comprises 12 residues. The DNA of the CDR3 is TGTGCCAGCAGGCCTAGCGGAAACACCATATATTTT. It specifies CASRPSGNTIYF.

The chain is built from TRBV20-1 and TRBJ2-5, with no clear D. The V gene's germline CDR1 is DFQATT and CDR2 SNEGSKA (reference sequence). This CDR3 is 10 amino acids long. Between the trimmed V and J ends, which lost 6 bases and 5 bases, there was a span of 7 bases. The CDR3 region is CSASKETQYF. The CDR3 DNA reads TGCAGTGCAAGCAAGGAGACCCAGTACTTC.

The rearrangement uses TRBV27 and TRBJ2-3; 7 bases map to TRBD1. Germline values: CDR1 MNHEY, CDR2 SMNVEV (reference sequence). There are 14 residues in the CDR3. With 3 bases clipped from V and 5 bases from J, the junction kept 5 bases outside the gene matches. CDR3 sequence reads: CASSLRGRGDTQYF. As DNA, the CDR3 is TGTGCCAGCAGTTTGAGGGGGCGAGGAGATACGCAGTATTTT.

In this sample, this clone turned up a few times. The V and J genes are TRBV11-3 and TRBJ2-2; D uncertain. This CDR3 region has 15 residues. Germline assignment: CDR1 SGHNT and CDR2 YENEEA. Trimming took 3 bases from V and 0 from J, leaving 8 bases between them. CDR3 nucleotides: TGTGCCAGCAGCTTTCGTCAGACGAACACCGGGGAGCTGTTTTTT. Its protein is CASSFRQTNTGELFF.

The gene calls are TRBV20-1 and TRBJ1-5, with 8 bases matching TRBD1. The junction had 9 bases not matched to a gene; V was cut back by 3 bases and J by 5 bases. The CDR3 consists of 15 residues. Germline CDR1 reads DFQATT; CDR2 reads SNEGSKA (reference sequence). CDR3 DNA sequence: TGCAGTGCTAGTAACCCGACAGGGGAAGATCAGCCCCAGCATTTT. Translation: CSASNPTGEDQPQHF.

The rearrangement joins TRBV5-1 to TRBJ2-1; D may be TRBD2 (6 bases). The CDR3 runs to 16 residues. Germline CDR1 and CDR2: SGHRS and YFSETQ. Trimming left V 1 base short and J 4 bases short, with 15 bases between. CDR3: CASSLLGGRNYNEQFF. In DNA form, the CDR3 reads TGCGCCAGCAGCTTGTTGGGGGGACGGAATTACAATGAGCAGTTCTTC.